Listed here is a single T cell receptor beta chain. The antigen it binds to is not known. No clone much larger than this one lies a single base away; base qualities are absent. The library was prepared using 5' RACE. These reads were obtained on a NextSeq 500. The TCR library protocol attached a unique molecular identifier to each TCR cDNA molecule to allow correction of PCR and sequencing errors. The original pipeline was this. TCR identification, UMI-based error correction and CDR3 extraction were all carried out with Decombinator tools. TCRs above a frequency of 2 per 1,000, corresponding to the top 1% of the tumor frequency distribution, were defined as expanded. Each repertoire was subsampled 100 times to 5,000 TCRs, after which Renyi diversity was computed with the R vegan package. CDR3 similarity networks were built from amino acid triplet string-kernel similarity, connecting CDR3s with pairwise similarity above 0.82. TCRdb reran the public reads through fastp at Q25 and MiXCR, keeping productive beta chains. Every CDR3 protein is listed once, alongside the most common genes and DNA of its rows. TCRdb assigned the V and J calls; the authors' analysis was not used. Across this sample there are tens of thousands of distinct CDR3 sequences, with 9% to 10% seen only once. The top ten clones comprise approximately 21% of the sample.

This specimen belongs to a study of spatial heterogeneity in lung cancer (dated by TCRdb to 2018 to 2020). With respect to the entire study: The donors were around 69 patients from the lung TRACERx cohort who had early-stage, untreated non-small cell lung cancer. Follow-up PBMC samples were sequenced whenever available, with a median time to follow-up of 2 to 3 years after resection. Beta-chain transcripts were consistently detected in greater numbers than alpha-chain transcripts, which likely reflects a higher abundance of beta-chain transcripts. In the raw uncorrected reads, each unique combination of TCR and UMI appeared on average more than ten times. In non-small cell lung cancer, the study quantitatively compared TCR alpha and beta repertoires across several tumor regions, matched nontumor lung, and blood. The study linked features of the TCR repertoire to counts of nonsynonymous mutations, which were determined by whole-exome sequencing of tumor tissue. At surgery, both alpha and beta chains were TCR-sequenced in 200 to 250 tumor regions, fewer than 85 matched nontumor lung samples and around 50 PBMC samples.

The paper's findings and limits, for the study overall: Confirming at a functional level the hypothesis that regional TCRs recognize regional mutations was considered to require additional single-cell paired TCR alpha and beta sequencing. Comparisons of baseline and follow-up blood repertoires included only around 13 patients. Ubiquitous expanded tumor TCRs were detected in blood more often at tumor resection than at routine follow-up.

In the paper's terms, the time point label means: blood at routine non-recurrence follow-up after resection. Whole RNA extracted from tumor and nontumor lung tissue, or from cryopreserved PBMC samples, was used for TCR sequencing without cell sorting. A patient was chosen for TCR sequencing only when enough RNA was available from at least two tumor regions. Sequencing used PBMCs, obtained at follow-up. The TCR comes from a male donor with early-stage non-small cell lung cancer.

DNA sequence: TGTGCCAGCAGTGAACCCCGGACAGGGGGTCAAGAGACCCAGTACTTC. It specifies CASSEPRTGGQETQYF. The rearrangement joined TRBV2 to TRBJ2-5; 10 of the junction bases match TRBD1. In the germline V gene, CDR1 corresponds to SNHLY and CDR2 to FYNNEI. Inclusive of the bounding cysteine and phenylalanine, the CDR3 is 16 residues long. The DNA shown is the 48-base CDR3, in frame from base 1. At the junction V is shortened by 2 bases and J by 2 bases; bases outside the gene matches: 5. Supplemented by the reference TRBV2 and TRBJ2-5 proteins around the CDR3, the complete variable domain is EPEVTQTPSHQVTQMGQEVILRCVPISNHLYFYWYRQILGQKVEFLVSFYNNEISEKSEIFDDQFSVERPDGSNFTLKIRSTKLEDSAMYFCASSEPRTGGQETQYFGPGTRLLVL.